These T cell receptor beta chains were read from a single sample in a study of blood T cells in healthy people across ages. MiXCR was run by TCRdb on the 5' RACE reads, yielding one entry per CDR3 protein. The sample consists of about 930,000 distinct CDR3 sequences, 25% to 35% of them appearing once. The sample also formed part of further work on T cells of mothers and their children.

The sequenced material came from blood. These receptors were taken from a woman aged 40 to 50 in good health. The CDR3 runs from the conserved cysteine through the conserved F or W. D genes are given only for firm matches. Expanded clones are given a class, and other clones once, few, many or no size at all.

d_gene: NA
abundance: NA
j_gene: TRBJ2-7
v_gene: TRBV21-1
CDR3nt: TGTGCCAGCAGCATGCGGGACACGGGCTACGAGCAGTACTTC
CDR3aa: CASSMRDTGYEQYF

d_gene: NA
abundance: few
j_gene: TRBJ1-6
v_gene: TRBV27
CDR3nt: TGTGCCAGCAGGACCCTCAGCTCCTATAATTCACCCCTCCACTTT
CDR3aa: CASRTLSSYNSPLHF

d_gene: NA
abundance: many
j_gene: TRBJ2-7
v_gene: TRBV20-1
CDR3nt: TGCAGTGCTCCGCGGGACAGTTCCTACGAGCAGTACTTC
CDR3aa: CSAPRDSSYEQYF

d_gene: TRBD1
abundance: few
j_gene: TRBJ2-5
v_gene: TRBV12-3/TRBV12-4
CDR3nt: TGTGCCAGCAGTTTGAGGGACAGTGCCGAGGAGACCCAGTACTTC
CDR3aa: CASSLRDSAEETQYF

d_gene: TRBD1
abundance: few
j_gene: TRBJ1-5
v_gene: TRBV20-1
CDR3nt: TGCAGTGCTAAGACAGGGGATTGGTATGGCAATCAGCCCCAGCATTTT
CDR3aa: CSAKTGDWYGNQPQHF

d_gene: TRBD1
abundance: NA
j_gene: TRBJ2-1
v_gene: TRBV7-2
CDR3nt: TGTGCCAGCAGGGACGACAGGGGGCTATACAATGAGCAGTTCTTC
CDR3aa: CASRDDRGLYNEQFF

d_gene: TRBD1
abundance: many
j_gene: TRBJ2-7
v_gene: TRBV11-2
CDR3nt: TGTGCCAGCAGCTTAGCACCGGGACAGGGGGCAACATTCTCCTACGAGCAGTACTTC
CDR3aa: CASSLAPGQGATFSYEQYF

d_gene: TRBD2
abundance: NA
j_gene: TRBJ2-2
v_gene: TRBV20-1
CDR3nt: TGCAGTGCTAGAGATAGGGGACTAGTTGGGACCGGGGAGCTGTTTTTT
CDR3aa: CSARDRGLVGTGELFF

d_gene: TRBD1
abundance: few
j_gene: TRBJ2-1
v_gene: TRBV20-1
CDR3nt: TGCAGTGCTAGTCCCCGGACAGGTCGGATGAACAATGAGCAGTTCTTC
CDR3aa: CSASPRTGRMNNEQFF

d_gene: NA
abundance: NA
j_gene: TRBJ1-2
v_gene: TRBV29-1
CDR3nt: TGCAGCGGGAGAGGTGCAGGCTATGGCTACACCTTC
CDR3aa: CSGRGAGYGYTF

d_gene: NA
abundance: NA
j_gene: TRBJ2-2
v_gene: TRBV18
CDR3nt: TGTGCCAGCTCACAACCGGCCGGGGAGCTGTTTTTT
CDR3aa: CASSQPAGELFF

d_gene: NA
abundance: many
j_gene: TRBJ2-1
v_gene: TRBV20-1
CDR3nt: TGCAGTGCTAGAGCCCCCGTTTATGGTCTGGGTGAGCAGTTCTTC
CDR3aa: CSARAPVYGLGEQFF

d_gene: NA
abundance: many
j_gene: TRBJ2-1
v_gene: TRBV5-1
CDR3nt: TGCGCCAGCAGCTTAAGCGGGTCCTACAATGAGCAGTTCTTC
CDR3aa: CASSLSGSYNEQFF

d_gene: NA
abundance: NA
j_gene: TRBJ2-3
v_gene: TRBV11-2
CDR3nt: TGTGCCAGCAGTCACACAGGATGGGGTATTAGCACAGATACGCAGTATTTT
CDR3aa: CASSHTGWGISTDTQYF

d_gene: NA
abundance: few
j_gene: TRBJ2-7
v_gene: TRBV28
CDR3nt: TGTGCCAGCACCGGGACTCAGAGGAACGAGCAGTACTTC
CDR3aa: CASTGTQRNEQYF

d_gene: NA
abundance: NA
j_gene: TRBJ2-1
v_gene: TRBV7-3
CDR3nt: TGTGCCAGCAGCTTAGGGCTTGGTGATGGGCAGTTCTTC
CDR3aa: CASSLGLGDGQFF

d_gene: NA
abundance: many
j_gene: TRBJ1-5
v_gene: TRBV7-2
CDR3nt: TGTGCCAGCAGCCAGTGGGCTCAGCCCCAGCATTTT
CDR3aa: CASSQWAQPQHF